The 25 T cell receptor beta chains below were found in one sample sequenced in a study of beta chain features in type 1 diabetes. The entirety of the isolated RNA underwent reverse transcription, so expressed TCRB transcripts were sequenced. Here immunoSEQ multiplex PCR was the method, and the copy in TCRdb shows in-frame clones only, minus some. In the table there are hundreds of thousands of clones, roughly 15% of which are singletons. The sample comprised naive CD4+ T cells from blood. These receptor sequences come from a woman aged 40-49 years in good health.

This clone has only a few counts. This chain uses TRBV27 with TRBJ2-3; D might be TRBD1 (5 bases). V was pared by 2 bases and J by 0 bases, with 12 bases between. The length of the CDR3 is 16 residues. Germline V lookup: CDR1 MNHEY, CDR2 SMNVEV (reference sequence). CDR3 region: CASSLLVRASTDTQYF. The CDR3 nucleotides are TGTGCCAGCAGTTTACTCGTCAGGGCTAGCACAGATACGCAGTATTTT.

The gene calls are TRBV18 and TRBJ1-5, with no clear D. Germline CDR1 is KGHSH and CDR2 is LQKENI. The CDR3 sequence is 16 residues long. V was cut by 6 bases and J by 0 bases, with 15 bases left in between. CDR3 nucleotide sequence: TGTGCCAGCTCTCCAAGCCCTAGTTATAGCAATCAGCCCCAGCATTTT. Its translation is CASSPSPSYSNQPQHF.

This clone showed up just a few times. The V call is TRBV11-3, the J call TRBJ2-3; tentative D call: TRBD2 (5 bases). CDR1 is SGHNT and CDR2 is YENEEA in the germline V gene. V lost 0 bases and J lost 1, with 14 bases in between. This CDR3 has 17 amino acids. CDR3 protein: CASSLDPPGRGTDTQYF. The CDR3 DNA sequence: TGTGCCAGCAGCTTAGATCCTCCCGGGCGGGGCACAGATACGCAGTATTTT.

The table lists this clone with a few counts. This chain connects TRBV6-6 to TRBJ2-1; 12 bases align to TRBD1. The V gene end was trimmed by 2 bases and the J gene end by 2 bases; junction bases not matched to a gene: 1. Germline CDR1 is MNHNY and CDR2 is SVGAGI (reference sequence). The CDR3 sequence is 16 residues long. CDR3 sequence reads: CASSYGTGGAYNEQFF. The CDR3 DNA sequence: TGTGCCAGCAGTTACGGGACAGGGGGCGCCTACAATGAGCAGTTCTTC.

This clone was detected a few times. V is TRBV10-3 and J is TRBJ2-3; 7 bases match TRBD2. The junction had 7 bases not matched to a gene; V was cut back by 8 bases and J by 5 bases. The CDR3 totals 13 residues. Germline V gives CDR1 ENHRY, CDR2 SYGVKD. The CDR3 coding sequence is TGTGCCATCTTCAGCGGGGTGGAAGATACGCAGTATTTT. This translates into CAIFSGVEDTQYF.

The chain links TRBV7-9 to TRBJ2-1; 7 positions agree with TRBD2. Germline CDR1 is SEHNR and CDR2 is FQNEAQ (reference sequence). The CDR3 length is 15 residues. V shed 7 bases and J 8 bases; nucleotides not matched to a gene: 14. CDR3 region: CASMRRSGGNDEQFF. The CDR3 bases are TGTGCCAGCATGAGGCGATCGGGGGGTAACGATGAGCAGTTCTTC.

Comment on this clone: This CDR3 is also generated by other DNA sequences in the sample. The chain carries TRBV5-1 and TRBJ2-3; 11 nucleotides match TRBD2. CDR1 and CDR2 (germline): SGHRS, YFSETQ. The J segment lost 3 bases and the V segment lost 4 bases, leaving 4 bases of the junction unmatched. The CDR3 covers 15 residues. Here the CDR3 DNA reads TGCGCCAGCAGCAGGCTAGCGGGGGGAACAGATACGCAGTATTTT. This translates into CASSRLAGGTDTQYF. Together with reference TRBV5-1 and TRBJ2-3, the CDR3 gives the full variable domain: KAGVTQTPRYLIKTRGQQVTLSCSPISGHRSVSWYQQTPGQGLQFLFEYFSETQRNKGNFPGRFSGRQFSNSRSEMNVSTLELGDSALYLCASSRLAGGTDTQYFGPGTRLTVL.

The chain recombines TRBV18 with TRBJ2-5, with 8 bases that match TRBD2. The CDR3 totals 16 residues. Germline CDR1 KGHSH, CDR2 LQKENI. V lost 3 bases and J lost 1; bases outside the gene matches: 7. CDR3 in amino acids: CASSPLPSGLQETQYF. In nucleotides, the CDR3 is TGTGCCAGCTCACCTCTGCCTAGCGGGCTCCAAGAGACCCAGTACTTC.

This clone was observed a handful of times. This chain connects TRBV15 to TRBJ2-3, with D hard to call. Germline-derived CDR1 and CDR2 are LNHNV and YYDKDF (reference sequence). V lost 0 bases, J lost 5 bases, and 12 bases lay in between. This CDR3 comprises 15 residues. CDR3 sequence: CATSREWLAEDTQYF. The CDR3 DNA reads TGTGCCACCAGCAGAGAATGGCTGGCAGAAGATACGCAGTATTTT.

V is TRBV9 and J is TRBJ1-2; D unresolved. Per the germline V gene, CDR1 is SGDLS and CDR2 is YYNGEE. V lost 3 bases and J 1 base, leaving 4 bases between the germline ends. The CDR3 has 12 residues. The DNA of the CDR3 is TGTGCCAGCAGCGCCAGTAACTATGGCTACACCTTC. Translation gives CASSASNYGYTF.

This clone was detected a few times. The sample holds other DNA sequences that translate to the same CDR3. Here the CDR3 reads CASSSGGSGANVLTF. CDR3 nucleotides: TGTGCCAGCAGTTCAGGGGGCTCTGGGGCCAACGTCCTGACTTTC. The V gene is TRBV6-5, the J gene TRBJ2-6; 7 positions agree with TRBD1. The germline CDR1 and CDR2 sequences are MNHEY and SVGAGI. Germline trimming cut 4 bases from V and 0 bases from J; bases unmatched to any gene: 0. CDR3 length: 15 amino acids.

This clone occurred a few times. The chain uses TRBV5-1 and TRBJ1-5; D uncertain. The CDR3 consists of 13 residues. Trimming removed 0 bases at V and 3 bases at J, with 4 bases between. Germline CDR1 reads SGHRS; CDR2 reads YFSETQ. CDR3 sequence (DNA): TGCGCCAGCAGCTTGGTAGTCAATCAGCCCCAGCATTTT. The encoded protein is CASSLVVNQPQHF.

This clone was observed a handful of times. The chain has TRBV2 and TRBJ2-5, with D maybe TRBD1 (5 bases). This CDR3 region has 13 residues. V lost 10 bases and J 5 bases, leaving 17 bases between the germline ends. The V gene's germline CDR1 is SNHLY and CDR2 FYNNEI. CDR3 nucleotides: TGTGCCATCATAGGGGCACCTGAGGAGACCCAGTACTTC. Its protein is CAIIGAPEETQYF.

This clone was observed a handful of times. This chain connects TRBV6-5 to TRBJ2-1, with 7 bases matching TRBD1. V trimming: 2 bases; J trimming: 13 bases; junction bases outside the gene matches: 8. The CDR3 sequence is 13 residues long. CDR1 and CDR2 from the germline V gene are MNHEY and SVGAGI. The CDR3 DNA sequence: TGTGCCAGCAGTTACAACGACAGGGAAGTACAGTTCTTC. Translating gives CASSYNDREVQFF.

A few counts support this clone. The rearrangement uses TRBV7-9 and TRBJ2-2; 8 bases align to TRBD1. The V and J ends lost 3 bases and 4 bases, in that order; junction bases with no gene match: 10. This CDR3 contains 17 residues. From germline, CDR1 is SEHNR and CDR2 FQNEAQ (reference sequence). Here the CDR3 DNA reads TGTGCCAGCAGCTTGGCACAGGGGGTTGGTATCACCGGGGAGCTGTTTTTT. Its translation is CASSLAQGVGITGELFF.

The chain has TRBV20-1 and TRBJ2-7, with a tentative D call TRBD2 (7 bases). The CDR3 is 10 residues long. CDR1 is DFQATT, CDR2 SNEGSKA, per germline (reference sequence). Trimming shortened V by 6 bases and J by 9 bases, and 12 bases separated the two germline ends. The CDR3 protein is CSAERGGQYF. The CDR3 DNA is TGCAGTGCGGAGAGGGGGGGGCAGTACTTC.

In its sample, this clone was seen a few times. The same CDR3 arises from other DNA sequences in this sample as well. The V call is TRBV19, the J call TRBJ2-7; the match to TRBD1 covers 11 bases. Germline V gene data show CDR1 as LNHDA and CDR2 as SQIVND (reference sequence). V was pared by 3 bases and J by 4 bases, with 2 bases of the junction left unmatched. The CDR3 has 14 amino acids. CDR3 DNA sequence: TGTGCCAGTAGTATTGGACAGGGGGCTTACGAGCAGTACTTC. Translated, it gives CASSIGQGAYEQYF. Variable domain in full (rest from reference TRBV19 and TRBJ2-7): DGGITQSPKYLFRKEGQNVTLSCEQNLNHDAMYWYRQDPGQGLRLIYYSQIVNDFQKGDIAEGYSVSREKKESFPLTVTSAQKNPTAFYLCASSIGQGAYEQYFGPGTRLTVT.

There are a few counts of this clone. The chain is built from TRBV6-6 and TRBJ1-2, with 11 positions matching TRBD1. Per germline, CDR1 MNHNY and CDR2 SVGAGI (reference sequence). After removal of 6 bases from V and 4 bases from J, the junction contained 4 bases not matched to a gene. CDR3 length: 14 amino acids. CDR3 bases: TGTGCCAGCAGGGGGACAGGGGGGAGCTATGGCTACACCTTC. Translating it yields CASRGTGGSYGYTF.

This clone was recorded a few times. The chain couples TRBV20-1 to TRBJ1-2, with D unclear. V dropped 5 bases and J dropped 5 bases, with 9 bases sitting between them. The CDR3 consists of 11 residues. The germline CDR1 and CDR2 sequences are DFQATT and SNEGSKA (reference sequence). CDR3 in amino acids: CSAAAAYGYTF. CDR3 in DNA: TGCAGTGCTGCGGCAGCTTATGGCTACACCTTC.

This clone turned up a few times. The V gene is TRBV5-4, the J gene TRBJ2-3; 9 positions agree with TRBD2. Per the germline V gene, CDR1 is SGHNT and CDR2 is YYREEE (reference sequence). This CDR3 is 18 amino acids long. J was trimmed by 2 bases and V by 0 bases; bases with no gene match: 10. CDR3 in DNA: TGTGCCAGCAGCTTGGGCGGGGGGGCGTTTTTAGTCACAGATACGCAGTATTTT. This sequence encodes CASSLGGGAFLVTDTQYF.

CDR3 nucleotides: TGTGCCAGCAGCAGCTTCCAGGGGTTGGATAGCAATCAGCCCCAGCATTTT. Translating gives CASSSFQGLDSNQPQHF. The J gene is TRBJ1-5, the V gene TRBV7-6; D perhaps matches TRBD1 (6 bases). CDR1 and CDR2 (germline): SGHVS, FNYEAQ. V was cut by 5 bases and J by 0 bases, with 17 bases left in between. This CDR3 comprises 17 residues. Drawing the rest from reference TRBV7-6 and TRBJ1-5, the complete variable domain is GAGVSQSPRYKVTKRGQDVALRCDPISGHVSLYWYRQALGQGPEFLTYFNYEAQQDKSGLPNDRFSAERPEGSISTLTIQRTEQRDSAMYRCASSSFQGLDSNQPQHFGDGTRLSIL.

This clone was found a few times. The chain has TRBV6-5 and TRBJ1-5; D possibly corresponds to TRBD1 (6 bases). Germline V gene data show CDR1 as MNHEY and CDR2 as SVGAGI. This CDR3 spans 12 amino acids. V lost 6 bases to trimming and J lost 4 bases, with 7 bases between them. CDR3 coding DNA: TGTGCCAGCAGGGACAGAAATCAGCCCCAGCATTTT. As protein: CASRDRNQPQHF.

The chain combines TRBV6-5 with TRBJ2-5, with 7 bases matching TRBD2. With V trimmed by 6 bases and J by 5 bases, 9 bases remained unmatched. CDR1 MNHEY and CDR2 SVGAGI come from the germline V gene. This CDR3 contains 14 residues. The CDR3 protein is CASRKGTMRETQYF. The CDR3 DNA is TGTGCCAGCAGAAAAGGGACTATGCGGGAGACCCAGTACTTC.

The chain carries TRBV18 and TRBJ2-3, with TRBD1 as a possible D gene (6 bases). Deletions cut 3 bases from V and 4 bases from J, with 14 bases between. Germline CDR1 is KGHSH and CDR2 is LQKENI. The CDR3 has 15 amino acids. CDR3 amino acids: CASSPPQGSPDTQYF. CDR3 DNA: TGTGCCAGCTCACCCCCACAGGGATCCCCAGATACGCAGTATTTT. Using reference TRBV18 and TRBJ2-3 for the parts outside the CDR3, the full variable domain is NAGVMQNPRHLVRRRGQEARLRCSPMKGHSHVYWYRQLPEEGLKFMVYLQKENIIDESGMPKERFSAEFPKEGPSILRIQQVVRGDSAAYFCASSPPQGSPDTQYFGPGTRLTVL.

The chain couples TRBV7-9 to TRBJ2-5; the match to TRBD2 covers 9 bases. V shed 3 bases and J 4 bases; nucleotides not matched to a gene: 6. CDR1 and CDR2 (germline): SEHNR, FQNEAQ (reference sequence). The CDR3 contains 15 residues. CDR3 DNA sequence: TGTGCCAGCAGCTTCGGCGGGGGGGCCTTAGAGACCCAGTACTTC. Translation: CASSFGGGALETQYF.